This is a list of T cell receptor beta chains from one sample in a study of T cells in Graves' hyperthyroidism and ophthalmopathy. TCRdb reprocessed the multiplex PCR reads with MiXCR, giving one entry per CDR3 protein. The repertoire has 460,000 or so distinct CDR3 sequences, about an eighth of them found once; the top ten carry 17%. Sequenced: blood. Every receptor here comes from a young woman with Graves' hyperthyroidism. Both conserved end residues are part of each CDR3. The order of the fields is D gene, J gene, CDR3 length, V gene, clone size, CDR3 protein, CDR3 DNA. A D gene is named only where the DNA matches it firmly. Not every row has a clone size; where given, it reads once, few, many or a size class.

>NA|TRBJ2-2|14|TRBV11-2|many
CASSLAPLTGELFF
TGTGCCAGCAGCTTAGCTCCGCTTACCGGGGAGCTGTTTTTT
>NA|TRBJ2-5|13|TRBV20-1|NA
CSARVASEETQYF
TGCAGTGCTAGAGTGGCTAGCGAGGAGACCCAGTACTTC
>NA|TRBJ1-2|15|TRBV12-3/TRBV12-4|many
CASSLGNSINYGYTF
TGTGCCAGCAGTTTAGGCAATTCCATTAACTATGGCTACACCTTC
>TRBD2|TRBJ2-5|13|TRBV6-2/TRBV6-3|many
CASRTSEIETQYF
TGTGCCAGCAGGACTAGCGAAATAGAGACCCAGTACTTC
>TRBD2|TRBJ2-1|15|TRBV9|many
CASSVSGITNNEQFF
TGTGCCAGCAGCGTTAGCGGGATAACTAACAATGAGCAGTTCTTC
>TRBD2|TRBJ2-1|15|TRBV6-5|NA
CASSYGGSGYNEQFF
TGTGCCAGCAGTTACGGCGGGAGTGGGTACAATGAGCAGTTCTTC
>TRBD1|TRBJ1-2|16|TRBV7-2|many
CASSLIGTGVNHGYTF
TGTGCCAGCAGCTTAATTGGGACAGGGGTTAATCATGGCTACACCTTC
>NA|TRBJ1-1|13|TRBV10-3|NA
CATTPTMNTEAFF
TGTGCCACGACTCCTACTATGAACACTGAAGCTTTCTTT
>TRBD1|TRBJ1-2|14|TRBV5-1|many
CASSLDRGVYGYTF
TGCGCCAGCAGCTTGGACAGGGGGGTCTATGGCTACACCTTC
>TRBD2|TRBJ2-5|17|TRBV4-2|NA
CASSQVGGRAGRETQYF
TGTGCCAGCAGCCAAGTTGGCGGGAGGGCCGGAAGAGAGACCCAGTACTTC
>NA|TRBJ1-1|17|TRBV15|NA
CATSREGGTRLNTEAFF
TGTGCCACCAGCAGAGAGGGGGGGACCAGATTGAACACTGAAGCTTTCTTT
>NA|TRBJ2-3|14|TRBV9|many
CASSEETSTDTQYF
TGTGCCAGCAGCGAAGAGACTAGCACAGATACGCAGTATTTT
>NA|TRBJ2-2|12|TRBV25-1|NA
CASQGNTGELFF
TGTGCCAGCCAGGGTAACACCGGGGAGCTGTTTTTT
>NA|TRBJ2-1|11|TRBV19|many
CASSSYNEQFF
TGTGCCAGCAGTTCGTACAATGAGCAGTTCTTC
>NA|TRBJ2-1|12|TRBV20-1|many
CSAASSYNEQFF
TGCAGTGCAGCGTCCTCCTACAATGAGCAGTTCTTC
>NA|TRBJ1-6|14|TRBV2|many
CATTKGDLNSPLHF
TGTGCTACTACCAAGGGTGATCTTAATTCACCCCTCCACTTT
>TRBD1|TRBJ1-1|20|TRBV7-2|NA
CASSPNFGLQGFPMNTEAFF
TGTGCCAGCAGCCCCAACTTCGGGCTACAGGGGTTCCCTATGAACACTGAAGCTTTCTTT
>TRBD2|TRBJ2-3|18|TRBV7-9|few
CASSPTITSGRATDTQYF
TGTGCCAGCAGTCCTACTATTACTAGCGGGAGGGCAACCGATACGCAGTATTTT
>TRBD2|TRBJ2-2|16|TRBV6-1|few
CASSPGTSGSGGELFF
TGTGCCAGCAGCCCAGGGACTAGCGGGAGCGGTGGGGAGCTGTTTTTT
>NA|TRBJ1-1|12|TRBV20-1|many
CSAPGWDTEAFF
TGCAGTGCGCCCGGTTGGGACACTGAAGCTTTCTTT
>TRBD1|TRBJ2-7|19|TRBV12-3/TRBV12-4|many
CASSHRDRGFEVPRGEQYF
TGTGCCAGCAGTCACCGGGACAGGGGATTCGAGGTTCCTAGGGGCGAGCAGTACTTC
>TRBD1|TRBJ2-2|16|TRBV19|NA
CASSIAGGENTGELFF
TGTGCCAGTAGTATAGCAGGGGGCGAGAACACCGGGGAGCTGTTTTTT
>TRBD1|TRBJ1-5|16|TRBV6-1|few
CASSPNTYRGGEPQHF
TGTGCCAGCAGTCCTAACACTTACAGGGGGGGCGAGCCCCAGCATTTT
>NA|TRBJ1-2|11|TRBV20-1|many
CSARMGVGYTF
TGCAGTGCTAGAATGGGGGTGGGCTACACCTTC
>NA|TRBJ1-1|14|TRBV29-1|few
CSVVGGRGGTEAFF
TGCAGCGTCGTCGGGGGGAGGGGCGGCACTGAAGCTTTCTTT
>NA|TRBJ2-1|12|TRBV18|many
CASSPITNEQFF
TGTGCCAGCTCACCAATTACTAATGAGCAGTTCTTC
>NA|TRBJ1-1|13|TRBV3-1|NA
CASSQEGPTEAFF
TGTGCCAGCAGCCAAGAAGGGCCCACTGAAGCTTTCTTT
>TRBD1|TRBJ1-1|13|TRBV20-1|many
CSAKTGGSPEAFF
TGCAGTGCGAAGACAGGGGGGAGCCCTGAAGCTTTCTTT
>NA|TRBJ2-2|11|TRBV5-1|many
CASSWDGELFF
TGCGCCAGCAGCTGGGACGGGGAGCTGTTTTTT
>TRBD2|TRBJ2-1|16|TRBV7-8|many
CASSFKREAPLNEQFF
TGTGCCAGCAGCTTTAAGCGGGAGGCCCCCCTAAATGAGCAGTTCTTC
>TRBD1|TRBJ1-1|14|TRBV30|NA
CAGSTGGMNTEAFF
TGTGCCGGGTCGACAGGGGGGATGAACACTGAAGCTTTCTTT
>NA|TRBJ1-2|14|TRBV7-9|few
CASSARRTEYGYTF
TGTGCCAGCAGCGCCCGCCGGACAGAATATGGCTACACCTTC
>NA|TRBJ1-2|13|TRBV24-1|many
CATSDDPAYGYTF
TGTGCCACCAGTGACGATCCGGCCTATGGCTACACCTTC
>TRBD2|TRBJ2-1|14|TRBV6-1|many
CASRLAGAVDEQFF
TGTGCCAGCAGACTAGCGGGAGCTGTAGATGAGCAGTTCTTC
>NA|TRBJ1-2|16|TRBV12-3/TRBV12-4|many
CASSTDSTRLNYGYTF
TGTGCCAGCAGCACGGACAGTACCCGATTAAACTATGGCTACACCTTC
>NA|TRBJ1-2|14|TRBV3-1|many
CASSQDARGNGYTF
TGTGCCAGCAGCCAAGACGCCCGGGGGAATGGCTACACCTTC
>TRBD2|TRBJ2-1|20|TRBV3-1|many
CASSQDRLAGGPRGYNEQFF
TGTGCCAGCAGCCAAGATCGACTAGCGGGAGGGCCCAGGGGTTACAATGAGCAGTTCTTC
>TRBD1|TRBJ2-5|15|TRBV5-1|NA
CASSLGQGYGETQYF
TGCGCCAGCAGCTTGGGACAGGGGTATGGGGAGACCCAGTACTTC
>NA|TRBJ1-5|15|TRBV24-1|many
CATSGKGWGNQPQHF
TGTGCCACCAGTGGAAAGGGGTGGGGTAATCAGCCCCAGCATTTT
>NA|TRBJ2-1|16|TRBV5-1|many
CASSLAPGEMYNEQFF
TGCGCCAGCAGCTTGGCCCCGGGAGAGATGTACAATGAGCAGTTCTTC
>NA|TRBJ1-5|16|TRBV2|many
CASSAEAQFSNQPQHF
TGTGCCAGCAGTGCAGAGGCACAGTTTAGCAATCAGCCCCAGCATTTT
>NA|TRBJ2-1|13|TRBV11-3|many
CASRQGSYNEQFF
TGTGCCAGCAGGCAGGGTTCCTACAATGAGCAGTTCTTC
>TRBD2|TRBJ2-7|12|TRBV7-2|many
CASSWGGYEQYF
TGTGCCAGCAGCTGGGGGGGCTACGAGCAGTACTTC
>NA|TRBJ1-3|14|TRBV13|many
CASSLTSTGNTIYF
TGTGCCAGCAGCTTGACTAGCACTGGAAACACCATATATTTT
>NA|TRBJ1-6|16|TRBV6-5|few
CASSYSSPSGNSPLHF
TGTGCCAGCAGTTACTCATCGCCGTCGGGGAATTCACCCCTCCACTTT
>TRBD2|TRBJ2-1|14|TRBV9|NA
CASSVAGGGSEQFF
TGTGCCAGCAGCGTAGCGGGAGGGGGTAGTGAGCAGTTCTTC
>TRBD2|TRBJ2-2|15|TRBV12-3/TRBV12-4|many
CASSPREGHTGELFF
TGTGCCAGCAGCCCCCGGGAGGGCCACACCGGGGAGCTGTTTTTT
>TRBD1|TRBJ1-1|15|TRBV3-1|many
CASSQALTGGTEAFF
TGTGCCAGCAGCCAAGCCTTAACAGGGGGCACTGAAGCTTTCTTT
>TRBD2|TRBJ2-2|18|TRBV6-2/TRBV6-3|NA
CASRGLAGGRVNTGELFF
TGTGCCAGCCGAGGACTAGCGGGAGGAAGAGTCAACACCGGGGAGCTGTTTTTT
>NA|TRBJ1-5|14|TRBV19|NA
CASSWRDSNQPQHF
TGTGCCAGTAGCTGGAGGGACAGCAATCAGCCCCAGCATTTT